These 29 T cell receptor beta chains came from one sample sequenced in a study of T cell responses to AZD1222 COVID-19 vaccine. Data came from immunoSEQ multiplex PCR; TCRdb stores just in-frame clones and leaves some out. This sample yields about 110,000 clones, of which nearly 90% are seen a single time; around 2.3% belongs to the top ten. The source material was peripheral blood, sampled 28 days after the second AZD1222 dose. Receptors were obtained from an adult who received the AZD1222 COVID-19 vaccine.

The chain recombines TRBV30 with TRBJ2-7; 9 nucleotides match TRBD2. The CDR3 consists of 16 residues. V lost 0 bases to trimming and J lost 5 bases; unmatched junction nucleotides: 11. CDR1 and CDR2 (germline): GTSNPN, SVGIG (reference sequence). The CDR3 nucleotides are TGTGCCTGGAGTGTAATCCTAGCGGGAAAGGTCAACGAGCAGTACTTC. Amino acid sequence: CAWSVILAGKVNEQYF.

This clone was counted once. The rearrangement links TRBV7-3 to TRBJ2-1; 13 nucleotides align to TRBD2. The germline V gene has CDR1 SGHTA and CDR2 FQGTGA. V shed 1 base and J 7 bases; nucleotides not matched to a gene: 13. The CDR3 runs 19 residues. CDR3 nucleotides: TGTGCCAGCAGCTTAAGTGGGACTAGCGGGACGACAGGGGGGAATGAGCAGTTCTTC. Translating it yields CASSLSGTSGTTGGNEQFF.

The V gene is TRBV10-3, the J gene TRBJ1-2, with D unresolved. Trimming took 7 bases from V and 6 from J, leaving 15 bases between them. There are 13 residues in the CDR3. Germline CDR1 and CDR2: ENHRY and SYGVKD. CDR3 amino acids: CAITPGDGNGYTF. CDR3 bases: TGTGCCATCACCCCGGGAGATGGGAATGGCTACACCTTC.

The rearrangement links TRBV4-2 to TRBJ2-1; TRBD2 might be the D (5 bases). CDR1 LGHNA and CDR2 YNFKEQ come from the germline V gene. V was pared by 1 base and J by 4 bases, with 17 bases between. The CDR3 totals 17 residues. The CDR3: CASSQGEAEAPYNEQFF. The CDR3 bases are TGTGCCAGCAGCCAAGGAGAAGCGGAGGCCCCTTACAATGAGCAGTTCTTC.

J is TRBJ2-3 and V is TRBV7-2; no clear D gene. CDR3 length: 12 amino acids. Germline V CDR1 and CDR2: SGHTA, FQGNSA. V lost 4 bases to trimming and J lost 5 bases, with 7 bases between them. The chain's CDR3 is CASSSSGDTQYF. The CDR3 DNA follows: TGTGCCAGCAGCTCCAGTGGAGATACGCAGTATTTT.

This clone has only one observation. This chain links TRBV9 with TRBJ1-2; D is perhaps TRBD1 (6 bases). Germline CDR1 SGDLS, CDR2 YYNGEE. This CDR3 has 16 amino acids. The ends were cut back, 4 bases at V and 0 bases at J, with 16 bases in the middle. CDR3: CASSSRPDRTNYGYTF. CDR3 DNA: TGTGCCAGCAGCTCCCGCCCCGACAGGACTAACTATGGCTACACCTTC.

The J gene is TRBJ1-2, the V gene TRBV15, with 8 positions matching TRBD1. Trimming took 0 bases from V and 4 from J; bases not matched to a gene: 7. The CDR3 is 16 amino acids. Germline loops: CDR1 LNHNV, CDR2 YYDKDF (reference sequence). The CDR3: CATSRERRGHVYGYTF. The DNA for the CDR3 is TGTGCCACCAGCAGAGAACGCAGGGGGCATGTCTATGGCTACACCTTC.

The V gene is TRBV3-1 (or the pseudogene TRBV3-2), the J gene TRBJ1-1, with D possibly TRBD1 on 5 matching bases. Germline V lookup: CDR1 LGHDT, CDR2 YNNKEL (reference sequence). V was clipped by 1 base and J by 11 bases, with 14 bases between them. CDR3 length equals 13 residues. CDR3 amino acids: CASSQGFRGLAFF. The CDR3 nucleotides are TGTGCCAGCAGCCAAGGTTTTAGGGGATTGGCTTTCTTT.

The V gene is TRBV2, the J gene TRBJ2-6; D is unresolved. CDR3 length: 14 amino acids. Deletions cut 7 bases from V and 0 bases from J, with 7 bases between. The germline gives CDR1 SNHLY, CDR2 FYNNEI. DNA of the CDR3: TGTGCCAGCAACAGCGACTCTGGGGCCAACGTCCTGACTTTC. Its translation is CASNSDSGANVLTF.

The rearrangement joins TRBV2 to TRBJ2-2; either TRBD1 or TRBD2 may fit D (5 bases each). This CDR3 is built from 16 residues. The ends were cut back, 2 bases at V and 3 bases at J, with 13 bases in the middle. Germline CDR1 reads SNHLY; CDR2 reads FYNNEI. This CDR3 reads CASSEWGNRDTGELFF. The CDR3 DNA reads as TGTGCCAGCAGTGAATGGGGGAATCGGGACACCGGGGAGCTGTTTTTT. The variable domain in full, with the rest retrieved from reference TRBV2 and TRBJ2-2, is EPEVTQTPSHQVTQMGQEVILRCVPISNHLYFYWYRQILGQKVEFLVSFYNNEISEKSEIFDDQFSVERPDGSNFTLKIRSTKLEDSAMYFCASSEWGNRDTGELFFGEGSRLTVL.

The DNA for the CDR3 is TGTGCCAGCAGTTCCCCAGCGGACAGTAACTATGGCTACACCTTC. Translating it yields CASSSPADSNYGYTF. The chain joins TRBV28 to TRBJ1-2; D is perhaps TRBD1 (6 bases). CDR3 length: 15 residues. Germline lookup yields CDR1 MDHEN and CDR2 SYDVKM. V was trimmed by 4 bases and J by 1 base, leaving 13 bases between them.

This chain links TRBV10-3 with TRBJ2-1; 9 bases match TRBD1. Trimming removed 9 bases from V and 9 bases from J; junction bases left unmatched: 9. The CDR3 runs 13 residues. Per germline, CDR1 ENHRY and CDR2 SYGVKD. The chain's CDR3 is CAILDRGGGEQFF. In DNA form, the CDR3 reads TGTGCCATACTGGACAGGGGAGGGGGTGAGCAGTTCTTC.

The V call is TRBV4-1, the J call TRBJ1-3, with 7 bases aligning to TRBD1. Germline V CDR1 and CDR2: MGHRA, YSYEKL. This CDR3 contains 16 residues. Trimming removed 4 bases from V and 0 bases from J; junction bases left unmatched: 6. The CDR3 loop reads CASSRGTALSGNTIYF. CDR3 DNA: TGCGCCAGCAGCCGGGGGACAGCTCTCTCTGGAAACACCATATATTTT.

The J gene is TRBJ2-7, the V gene TRBV24-1; D is unclear. Germline CDR1 is KGHDR and CDR2 is SFDVKD. Trimming removed 5 bases at V and 7 bases at J, with 8 bases between. The CDR3 consists of 11 residues. The CDR3 nucleotides read TGTGCCACCAGTGCCCTGGGGGAGCAGTACTTC. Translating it yields CATSALGEQYF.

This rearrangement joins TRBV19 to TRBJ1-5; 7 bases line up with TRBD1. Germline V gene data show CDR1 as LNHDA and CDR2 as SQIVND (reference sequence). Trimming removed 4 bases from V and 0 bases from J; junction bases left unmatched: 3. This CDR3 spans 15 amino acids. The CDR3 region is CASSTGTVSNQPQHF. CDR3 coding DNA: TGTGCCAGTAGTACAGGGACAGTTAGCAATCAGCCCCAGCATTTT.

The chain couples TRBV28 to TRBJ2-1; D not resolved. Germline V gene lookup returns CDR1 MDHEN and CDR2 SYDVKM. CDR3 length equals 14 residues. Trimming stripped 1 base from V and 2 bases from J, with 6 bases between. The CDR3 nucleotides are TGTGCCAGCAGTTTATCGCTAGCCTACAATGAGCAGTTCTTC. Translated: CASSLSLAYNEQFF.

This clone was detected a few times. This sequence joins TRBV10-3 and TRBJ2-3; D might be TRBD2 (6 bases). V lost 7 bases to trimming and J lost 3 bases, with 11 bases between them. The CDR3 has 13 residues. Germline loops: CDR1 ENHRY, CDR2 SYGVKD. CDR3 DNA: TGTGCCATCAAGGGACTGCAGACAGATACGCAGTATTTT. The encoded protein is CAIKGLQTDTQYF.

This chain joins TRBV10-3 and TRBJ2-5, with 9 bases identical to TRBD2. V gave up 4 bases and J gave up 6 bases; unmatched junction bases: 9. CDR3 length equals 15 residues. Germline lookup yields CDR1 ENHRY and CDR2 SYGVKD. CDR3 sequence reads: CAISVSSGNVKTQYF. CDR3 DNA sequence: TGTGCCATCAGTGTTTCTAGCGGGAATGTAAAGACCCAGTACTTC.

The chain employs TRBV6-4 and TRBJ2-6, with D maybe TRBD1 (6 bases). The V gene lost 4 bases and the J gene lost 0 bases, with 10 bases spanning the gap. The germline V gene has CDR1 MRHNA and CDR2 SNTAGT. The CDR3 has 16 residues. The chain's CDR3 is CASSADSRSGANVLTF. The CDR3 DNA is TGTGCCAGCAGTGCGGACAGCCGCTCTGGGGCCAACGTCCTGACTTTC.

This clone has only a few counts. The chain joins TRBV5-1 to TRBJ2-7; 7 bases match TRBD2. The length of the CDR3 is 16 residues. The V gene's germline CDR1 is SGHRS and CDR2 YFSETQ. The ends lost 1 base at V and 2 bases at J; junction bases unmatched: 9. The CDR3 sequence: CASSLSPSGGPYEQYF. CDR3 DNA sequence: TGCGCCAGCAGCTTGTCCCCTAGCGGAGGGCCCTACGAGCAGTACTTC.

The chain links TRBV15 to TRBJ2-7, with no clear D. The CDR3 contains 16 residues. V lost 0 bases and J 1 base, leaving 13 bases between the germline ends. Germline loops: CDR1 LNHNV, CDR2 YYDKDF (reference sequence). The CDR3 nucleotides read TGTGCCACCAGCAGAGATTACCGCCGAGGTTCCTACGAGCAGTACTTC. This translates into CATSRDYRRGSYEQYF.

CDR3 nucleotide sequence: TGCGCCAGCAGTGAGTCGGGGGCTAGATCTAATTCACCCCTCCACTTT. Translation gives CASSESGARSNSPLHF. This chain joins TRBV10-2 and TRBJ1-6; D perhaps matches TRBD1 (6 bases). The CDR3 runs 16 residues. V shed 0 bases and J shed 6 bases, with 12 bases lying between them. Germline loops: CDR1 WSHSY, CDR2 SAAADI.

This clone was seen just once. The V gene is TRBV4-2, the J gene TRBJ2-7, with D possibly TRBD2 on 5 matching bases. The CDR3 consists of 18 residues. Per the germline V gene, CDR1 is LGHNA and CDR2 is YNFKEQ. V lost 1 base, J lost 3 bases, and 22 bases lay in between. CDR3 in amino acids: CASSQALNPGNSYYEQYF. In nucleotides, the CDR3 is TGTGCCAGCAGCCAAGCTTTGAACCCCGGGAATTCGTACTACGAGCAGTACTTC.

The V call is TRBV28, the J call TRBJ1-5; 7 bases are shared with TRBD1. Germline V gene lookup returns CDR1 MDHEN and CDR2 SYDVKM. This CDR3 is 15 amino acids long. The ends lost 7 bases at V and 2 bases at J; junction bases unmatched: 8. CDR3 in DNA: TGTGCCAGCATCCAGGGGGGTGTCGGCAATCAGCCCCAGCATTTT. This translates into CASIQGGVGNQPQHF.

The sample holds a few counts of this clone. The rearrangement joins TRBV19 to TRBJ1-5; D gene unclear. The length of the CDR3 is 12 residues. Looked up from germline, CDR1 is LNHDA and CDR2 is SQIVND (reference sequence). V lost 5 bases to trimming and J lost 4 bases, with 6 bases between them. CDR3 residues: CASSHINQPQHF. CDR3 DNA: TGTGCCAGTAGTCACATAAATCAGCCCCAGCATTTT.

CDR3 coding DNA: TGTGCCAGCAGGGGACAGGGGAACACCGGGGAGCTGTTTTTT. Translating it yields CASRGQGNTGELFF. This chain connects TRBV2 to TRBJ2-2; 9 bases match TRBD1. With V trimmed by 6 bases and J by 1 base, 0 bases remained unmatched. The CDR3 runs 14 residues. Germline V gene sequence: CDR1 SNHLY, CDR2 FYNNEI.

CDR3 in DNA: TGTGCCATCAGGGACAGGTCTGGGTCTAATTCACCCCTCCACTTT. This codes for CAIRDRSGSNSPLHF. This chain joins TRBV10-3 and TRBJ1-6, with 7 bases matching TRBD1. CDR3 length equals 15 residues. CDR1 and CDR2 (germline): ENHRY, SYGVKD. Trimming cost V 6 bases and J 6 bases; bases outside gene matches: 8.

This clone was seen once. The chain carries TRBV3-1 (or the pseudogene TRBV3-2) and TRBJ1-2; possible D gene TRBD1, 6 bases. V was shortened by 0 bases and J by 4 bases, with 12 bases between the two germline ends. The CDR3 length is 15 residues. Germline CDR1 LGHDT, CDR2 YNNKEL (reference sequence). DNA for the CDR3: TGTGCCAGCAGCCAAGATGGGGGGCTCCCCTATGGCTACACCTTC. It yields the protein CASSQDGGLPYGYTF.

CDR3 in DNA: TGCGCCAGCAGCCCCGAGGGGGGCGAGCAGTACTTC. Translation: CASSPEGGEQYF. The V gene is TRBV5-1, the J gene TRBJ2-7; either TRBD1 or TRBD2 may fit D (6 bases each). V was trimmed by 4 bases and J by 6 bases, leaving 11 bases between them. Germline V lookup: CDR1 SGHRS, CDR2 YFSETQ. This CDR3 has 12 amino acids.